This is a list of T cell receptor beta chains from one sample in a study of blood T cells in healthy people across ages. Via MiXCR, TCRdb re-called the 5' RACE reads, giving one row per CDR3 protein. The sample holds nearly 800,000 distinct CDR3 sequences, roughly 56% seen once. Sequencing input: blood. These receptor sequences come from a man between 40 and 49 years old in good health. CDR3s include the opening cysteine and the closing phenylalanine or tryptophan. Each record gives: V gene, D gene, clone size, J gene, CDR3 protein, CDR3 DNA. D genes are given only for firm matches. Rows give clone size only sometimes, using once, few, many, or a class for an expanded clone.

TRBV6-5	.	.	TRBJ2-4	CASSYGQTNIQYF	TGTGCCAGCAGTTACGGACAGACCAACATTCAGTACTTC
TRBV6-2/TRBV6-3	TRBD2	few	TRBJ2-7	CASEMGLAHEQYF	TGTGCCAGCGAGATGGGACTAGCCCACGAGCAGTACTTC
TRBV10-3	.	.	TRBJ1-4	CAISETGLNEKLFF	TGTGCCATCAGTGAAACAGGGCTTAATGAAAAACTGTTTTTT
TRBV18	TRBD1	.	TRBJ2-7	CASSPSGTEYEQYF	TGTGCCAGCTCTCCGTCAGGGACAGAATACGAGCAGTACTTC
TRBV6-6	.	.	TRBJ2-7	CASSYHIGRGYEQYF	TGTGCCAGCAGTTACCATATCGGCAGGGGCTACGAGCAGTACTTC
TRBV9	.	few	TRBJ2-1	CASSVSQTPGTEQFF	TGTGCCAGCAGCGTATCACAAACACCCGGGACGGAGCAGTTCTTC
TRBV7-9	.	.	TRBJ2-7	CASSTGHPYEQYF	TGTGCCAGCAGTACCGGGCACCCTTACGAGCAGTACTTC
TRBV3-1	.	few	TRBJ1-5	CASSQDRTDNQPQHF	TGTGCCAGCAGCCAAGATCGAACAGATAATCAGCCCCAGCATTTT
TRBV29-1	.	few	TRBJ2-7	CSVEVQDYEQYF	TGCAGCGTTGAAGTCCAGGACTACGAGCAGTACTTC
TRBV7-3	.	few	TRBJ2-7	CASSYLTGAEQYF	TGTGCCAGCAGCTACTTAACGGGAGCCGAGCAGTACTTC
TRBV7-2	.	.	TRBJ1-5	CASSLAGGGYSNQPQHF	TGTGCCAGCAGCTTAGCGGGGGGAGGGTATAGCAATCAGCCCCAGCATTTT
TRBV20-1	TRBD1	.	TRBJ2-5	CSARPGQGVETQYF	TGCAGTGCACGGCCGGGACAGGGGGTGGAGACCCAGTACTTC
TRBV12-3/TRBV12-4	.	.	TRBJ2-3	CASSLGSSSTDTQYF	TGTGCCAGCAGTTTGGGCAGTTCTAGCACAGATACGCAGTATTTT
TRBV27	.	few	TRBJ1-5	CASSSFNQPQHF	TGTGCCAGCAGCTCCTTTAATCAGCCCCAGCATTTT
TRBV4-3	.	.	TRBJ1-5	CASSQRQRKGLYSNQPQHF	TGCGCCAGCAGCCAACGACAGAGAAAAGGGTTATATAGCAATCAGCCCCAGCATTTT
TRBV28	.	.	TRBJ2-6	CASRATSGANVLTF	TGTGCCAGCAGGGCGACCTCCGGGGCCAACGTCCTGACTTTC
TRBV5-1	TRBD1	.	TRBJ2-5	CASSLSGTGHIETQYF	TGCGCCAGCAGCTTGTCCGGGACAGGGCACATAGAGACCCAGTACTTC
TRBV29-1	.	.	TRBJ1-2	CSGERSRENGYTF	TGCAGCGGTGAAAGGTCCAGGGAGAATGGCTACACCTTC
TRBV7-2	.	.	TRBJ2-1	CASTGTVSYNEQFF	TGTGCCAGCACTGGAACTGTGTCCTACAATGAGCAGTTCTTC
TRBV29-1	.	.	TRBJ2-2	CSVRRQTGELFF	TGCAGCGTCCGAAGGCAGACCGGGGAGTTGTTTTTT
TRBV4-2	.	.	TRBJ2-5	CASSPLLVAQRAGETQYF	TGTGCCAGCAGCCCACTATTAGTGGCACAGAGGGCCGGGGAGACCCAGTACTTC
TRBV9	.	.	TRBJ2-6	CASSVDQGSSGANVLTF	TGTGCCAGCAGCGTAGACCAAGGGAGCTCTGGGGCCAACGTCCTGACTTTC
TRBV12-3/TRBV12-4	TRBD1	.	TRBJ1-2	CASRSDRDSYYGYTF	TGTGCCAGCAGGTCTGACAGGGACTCTTACTATGGCTACACCTTC
TRBV5-1	.	few	TRBJ2-7	CASSLDAGTLYEQYF	TGCGCCAGCAGCTTGGACGCAGGGACCCTTTACGAGCAGTACTTC
TRBV2	TRBD1	.	TRBJ2-7	CARGTESSYEQYF	TGTGCCAGGGGGACAGAGAGCTCCTACGAGCAGTACTTC
TRBV4-2	.	.	TRBJ2-7	CASSQDLARSYEQYF	TGTGCCAGCAGCCAAGATCTAGCGCGCTCCTACGAGCAGTACTTC
TRBV11-1	.	.	TRBJ2-7	CASSFESSYEQYF	TGTGCCAGCAGCTTCGAAAGCTCCTACGAGCAGTACTTC